The clone carrying this T cell receptor (beta chain) was observed a single time. Antigen unknown. This specimen comes from a study of CD8 T cells in Susac syndrome. Broader study findings: The TCR sequencing and HLA analysis in the study involved a relatively small number of individuals, as the study acknowledged.

Reverse transcription of roughly 0.45 to 1 ug RNA was performed with random hexamers. Amplification of TCR beta CDR3 spanned 54 Vbeta and 13 Jbeta via immunoSEQ multiplex PCR. TCRdb reprocessed the immunoSEQ multiplex PCR reads via MiXCR and lists one record per CDR3 protein. The table has a few hundred thousand distinct CDR3 sequences, 95% seen once. V was shortened by 6 bases and J by 7 bases, with 13 bases between the two germline ends. CDR1 and CDR2 (germline): MGHDK, SYGVNS. The CDR3 contains 14 residues. Input material: CD4+ T cells from PBMCs. The receptor's source is a human donor with multiple sclerosis. The chain recombines TRBV25-1 with TRBJ1-6, with a weak D call TRBD1 (5 bases). CDR3 amino acids: CASSRGTKNSPLHF. CDR3 nucleotides: TGTGCCAGCAGCCGCGGGACGAAGAATTCACCCCTCCACTTT.